Listed below are T cell receptor beta chains from one sample, sequenced in a study of shared T cell receptors in the human thymus. Sequencing was performed with immunoSEQ multiplex PCR; in TCRdb, only in-frame clones are kept and a portion is missing. Of 700,000 or so clones in the sample, around 85% are singletons; the top ten hold under 0.012%. Separately, the same data were catalogued under a study of human thymus T cells.

The sample consisted of thymocytes. These receptors were collected from a girl in the first two years of life with a congenital heart defect. CDR3s include the opening cysteine and the closing phenylalanine or tryptophan. The order of the fields is D gene, clone size, V gene, J gene, CDR3 DNA, CDR3 protein. A D gene is named only where the DNA matches it firmly. The size entry is marked missing in some rows and otherwise reads once, few, many or a size class.

d_gene: NA
abundance: few
v_gene: TRBV6-1
j_gene: TRBJ1-1
CDR3nt: TGTGCCAGCAGTGAAGCCTCCTCGTACGGGGAAAAAGGGCTCAACTCCATGAACACTGAAGCTTTCTTT
CDR3aa: CASSEASSYGEKGLNSMNTEAFF

d_gene: NA
abundance: NA
v_gene: TRBV18
j_gene: TRBJ1-2
CDR3nt: TGTGCCAGCTCACCAACGGGGTATGGCTACACCTTC
CDR3aa: CASSPTGYGYTF

d_gene: NA
abundance: NA
v_gene: TRBV7-3
j_gene: TRBJ1-1
CDR3nt: TGTGCCAGCAGCTTCGGCTGCGGATCCAAAGCTTTCTTT
CDR3aa: CASSFGCGSKAFF

d_gene: TRBD2
abundance: once
v_gene: TRBV2
j_gene: TRBJ2-3
CDR3nt: TGTGCCAGCAGTGAAGCCCCAAGGTGGCGGGGGATGCAGTATTTT
CDR3aa: CASSEAPRWRGMQYF

d_gene: TRBD1
abundance: NA
v_gene: TRBV19
j_gene: TRBJ1-6
CDR3nt: TGTGCCAGTAGATTAGGGACAGGGCGTTCACCCCTCCACTTT
CDR3aa: CASRLGTGRSPLHF

d_gene: NA
abundance: NA
v_gene: TRBV5-1
j_gene: TRBJ1-1
CDR3nt: TGCGCCAGCAGCTTGCTCGGCGGGCCATGGAACACTGAAGCTTTCTTT
CDR3aa: CASSLLGGPWNTEAFF

d_gene: TRBD1
abundance: NA
v_gene: TRBV5-6
j_gene: TRBJ1-5
CDR3nt: TGTGCCAGCAGCTACGGACAGGGTACCTATAGCAATCAGCCCCAGCATTTT
CDR3aa: CASSYGQGTYSNQPQHF

d_gene: NA
abundance: once
v_gene: TRBV18
j_gene: TRBJ1-1
CDR3nt: TGTGCCAGCTCACGAAGGAACAGGGACGTAGACACTGAAGCTTTCTTT
CDR3aa: CASSRRNRDVDTEAFF

d_gene: NA
abundance: NA
v_gene: TRBV4-3
j_gene: TRBJ1-1
CDR3nt: TGCGCCAGCAGCCAACGTACGAGCAGGGCGAACACTGAAGCTTTCTTT
CDR3aa: CASSQRTSRANTEAFF

d_gene: NA
abundance: NA
v_gene: TRBV4-1
j_gene: TRBJ1-2
CDR3nt: TGCGCCAGCAGCCAAGATTACTCGGAGGCCTATGGCTACACCTTC
CDR3aa: CASSQDYSEAYGYTF

d_gene: NA
abundance: NA
v_gene: TRBV28
j_gene: TRBJ1-4
CDR3nt: TGTGCCAGCAGTTTAGCCAGGGTGTCAGGTGATGAAAAACTGTTTTTT
CDR3aa: CASSLARVSGDEKLFF

d_gene: TRBD1
abundance: NA
v_gene: TRBV6-1
j_gene: TRBJ2-7
CDR3nt: TGTGCCAGCGACCGGGACAGGCACTACGAGCAGTACTTC
CDR3aa: CASDRDRHYEQYF

d_gene: TRBD1
abundance: NA
v_gene: TRBV18
j_gene: TRBJ1-6
CDR3nt: TGTGCCAGCTCACCACGGGACAGGGAGGCTGGTTCACCCCTCCACTTT
CDR3aa: CASSPRDREAGSPLHF

d_gene: NA
abundance: NA
v_gene: TRBV4-1
j_gene: TRBJ1-3
CDR3nt: TGCGCCAGCAGCAAGACAGTCTCTGGAAACACCATATATTTT
CDR3aa: CASSKTVSGNTIYF

d_gene: NA
abundance: few
v_gene: TRBV27
j_gene: TRBJ2-7
CDR3nt: TGTGCCAGCACTACCCTGGTGGCGGGGGACACCTACGAGCAGTACTTC
CDR3aa: CASTTLVAGDTYEQYF

d_gene: TRBD1
abundance: NA
v_gene: TRBV10-3
j_gene: TRBJ1-2
CDR3nt: TGTGCCATCGGAACATGGCCGACAGGGAAGGGCTATGGCTACACCTTC
CDR3aa: CAIGTWPTGKGYGYTF

d_gene: NA
abundance: NA
v_gene: TRBV30
j_gene: TRBJ1-1
CDR3nt: TGTGCCTGGAGGGAGGCAGGGGTAAACACTGAAGCTTTCTTT
CDR3aa: CAWREAGVNTEAFF

d_gene: NA
abundance: NA
v_gene: TRBV28
j_gene: TRBJ2-5
CDR3nt: TGTGCCAGCAGTTTCCCCGGGTACCAAGAGACCCAGTACTTC
CDR3aa: CASSFPGYQETQYF

d_gene: TRBD1
abundance: NA
v_gene: TRBV2
j_gene: TRBJ2-6
CDR3nt: TGTGCCAGCGCCCGCTCCCCGGGACAGAAGATCTCTGGGGCCAACGTCCTGACTTTC
CDR3aa: CASARSPGQKISGANVLTF

d_gene: NA
abundance: NA
v_gene: TRBV5-1
j_gene: TRBJ1-2
CDR3nt: TGCGCCAGCAGCTATTCCCCCGCGAAAGGCTACACCTTC
CDR3aa: CASSYSPAKGYTF

d_gene: NA
abundance: NA
v_gene: TRBV6-1
j_gene: TRBJ2-3
CDR3nt: TGTGCCAGCAGTGAAGACGGGGGGCGTACAGATACGCAGTATTTT
CDR3aa: CASSEDGGRTDTQYF

d_gene: NA
abundance: few
v_gene: TRBV19
j_gene: TRBJ1-2
CDR3nt: TGTGCCAGTAGTGCGTCGGGGTTAGGGGGTCGCGGCTACACCTTC
CDR3aa: CASSASGLGGRGYTF

d_gene: NA
abundance: NA
v_gene: TRBV5-1
j_gene: TRBJ2-7
CDR3nt: TGCGCCAGCAGCTTTCCAGGGCCCTCCTACGAGCAGTACTTC
CDR3aa: CASSFPGPSYEQYF

d_gene: NA
abundance: NA
v_gene: TRBV5-1
j_gene: TRBJ2-7
CDR3nt: TGCGCCAGCAGCCCCAACTATACCGAGCAGTACTTC
CDR3aa: CASSPNYTEQYF

d_gene: TRBD1
abundance: few
v_gene: TRBV14
j_gene: TRBJ1-4
CDR3nt: TGTGCCAGCAGCCATCAAAGATCCGGGACAGTGGGGGAAAAACTGTTTTTT
CDR3aa: CASSHQRSGTVGEKLFF

d_gene: NA
abundance: few
v_gene: TRBV12-5
j_gene: TRBJ1-1
CDR3nt: TGTGCTAGTGGTTTTGGGCCAGGCACTGAAGCTTTCTTT
CDR3aa: CASGFGPGTEAFF

d_gene: NA
abundance: once
v_gene: TRBV4-1
j_gene: TRBJ2-5
CDR3nt: TGCGCCAGCAGCCAAGAAAAAGGGGCAGGGGGGGAGACCCAGTACTTC
CDR3aa: CASSQEKGAGGETQYF

d_gene: TRBD1
abundance: few
v_gene: TRBV10-2
j_gene: TRBJ2-7
CDR3nt: TGCGCCATTACCCGGGACAGAGCCTACGAGCAGTACTTC
CDR3aa: CAITRDRAYEQYF

d_gene: NA
abundance: NA
v_gene: TRBV4-3
j_gene: TRBJ1-2
CDR3nt: TGCGCCAGCAGCCAAGTTGAGTCGGTAGGGGTGTCGGGTGGCTACACCTTC
CDR3aa: CASSQVESVGVSGGYTF

d_gene: NA
abundance: NA
v_gene: TRBV27
j_gene: TRBJ2-6
CDR3nt: TGTGCCAGCAGTTTAAAGGGCGGTTTAGGTGACAGGACAAAACTATCTGGGGCCAACGTCCTGACTTTC
CDR3aa: CASSLKGGLGDRTKLSGANVLTF

d_gene: TRBD1
abundance: NA
v_gene: TRBV5-1
j_gene: TRBJ1-1
CDR3nt: TGCGCCAGCAGCTTAGGGGACAGGTACTTAAACACTGAAGCTTTCTTT
CDR3aa: CASSLGDRYLNTEAFF

d_gene: TRBD1
abundance: NA
v_gene: TRBV4-3
j_gene: TRBJ2-3
CDR3nt: TGCGCCAGCAGCCAGGAAGGACAGGGGGCAACAGATACGCAGTATTTT
CDR3aa: CASSQEGQGATDTQYF

d_gene: TRBD1
abundance: NA
v_gene: TRBV7-9
j_gene: TRBJ1-2
CDR3nt: TGTGCCAGCAGCTTAGGGCAGACAGGGCACGGCTACACCTTC
CDR3aa: CASSLGQTGHGYTF

d_gene: NA
abundance: NA
v_gene: TRBV20-1
j_gene: TRBJ1-1
CDR3nt: TGCAGTGCATTCCTAACTGAAGCTTTCTTT
CDR3aa: CSAFLTEAFF

d_gene: NA
abundance: NA
v_gene: TRBV7-2
j_gene: TRBJ1-3
CDR3nt: TGTGCCAGCAGCTCGAGCGGAAAATCTCTGGTTGACACCATATATTTT
CDR3aa: CASSSSGKSLVDTIYF

d_gene: NA
abundance: NA
v_gene: TRBV13
j_gene: TRBJ2-7
CDR3nt: TGTGCCAGCAGCTATTCCGGGAGAGAGCCCTACGAGCAGTACTTC
CDR3aa: CASSYSGREPYEQYF

d_gene: NA
abundance: NA
v_gene: TRBV2
j_gene: TRBJ2-1
CDR3nt: TGTGCCAGCAGCCGCCCCCCCGGGACACCAAACAATGAGCAGTTCTTC
CDR3aa: CASSRPPGTPNNEQFF

d_gene: NA
abundance: NA
v_gene: TRBV10-3
j_gene: TRBJ1-6
CDR3nt: TGTGCCATCAGTGAGTGGGAGAGGGTCAGCTCCTATAATTCACCCCTCCACTTT
CDR3aa: CAISEWERVSSYNSPLHF

d_gene: NA
abundance: once
v_gene: TRBV14
j_gene: TRBJ1-6
CDR3nt: TGTGCCAGCAGCCAGATCGGGGAGCCCGACAAATATTCCCCCCTCCACTTT
CDR3aa: CASSQIGEPDKYSPLHF

d_gene: TRBD1
abundance: once
v_gene: TRBV7-6
j_gene: TRBJ2-3
CDR3nt: TGTGCCAGCAGCTTATGGGGTCTACAGGGGGCGGGAACTGTAGTAGATACGCAGTATTTT
CDR3aa: CASSLWGLQGAGTVVDTQYF

d_gene: NA
abundance: NA
v_gene: TRBV7-9
j_gene: TRBJ1-1
CDR3nt: TGTGCCAGCAGCTTAGGGGATCAGGGATCTGGGACTGAAGCTTTCTTT
CDR3aa: CASSLGDQGSGTEAFF

d_gene: NA
abundance: NA
v_gene: TRBV5-5
j_gene: TRBJ2-7
CDR3nt: TGTGCCAGCAGCTTTCAGGGGCGTTCACCCTACGAGCAGTACTTC
CDR3aa: CASSFQGRSPYEQYF

d_gene: NA
abundance: NA
v_gene: TRBV7-9
j_gene: TRBJ1-1
CDR3nt: TGTGCCAGCAGCCCGGACATAGACCCTTTCGACACTGAAGCTTTCTTT
CDR3aa: CASSPDIDPFDTEAFF

d_gene: TRBD2
abundance: NA
v_gene: TRBV28
j_gene: TRBJ2-3
CDR3nt: TGTGCCAGCAGTTTATTGGGTTGGATAGCGGGGTCTAGCACAGATACGCAGTATTTT
CDR3aa: CASSLLGWIAGSSTDTQYF

d_gene: TRBD2
abundance: NA
v_gene: TRBV10-3
j_gene: TRBJ2-1
CDR3nt: TGTGCCATCAGTGAGTCAGGAACTAGCGTCAGCTCCTACAATGAGCAGTTCTTC
CDR3aa: CAISESGTSVSSYNEQFF

d_gene: TRBD1
abundance: NA
v_gene: TRBV5-5
j_gene: TRBJ1-3
CDR3nt: TGTGCCAGCAGTCGTGATCCGGGACAGGGAAGTGGAAACACCATATATTTT
CDR3aa: CASSRDPGQGSGNTIYF

d_gene: TRBD1
abundance: NA
v_gene: TRBV4-1
j_gene: TRBJ1-1
CDR3nt: TGCGCCAGCAGCCTTCGACAGGGACCCAGGGACACTGAAGCTTTCTTT
CDR3aa: CASSLRQGPRDTEAFF